This is a list of T cell receptor beta chains from one sample in a study of cytomegalovirus exposure and HLA in healthy donors. Sequencing used immunoSEQ multiplex PCR; TCRdb keeps in-frame clones, though not all of them. The data hold tens of thousands of clones, with approximately 68% observed a single time. Sequenced input: PBMCs. The receptors shown here come from a woman between 50 and 59 years old in good health and CMV-seropositive. Both conserved end residues are part of each CDR3. A D gene is named only where the DNA matches it firmly. Expanded clones get a size class; other rows say once, few or many, or leave the size out.

d_gene | j_gene | abundance | v_gene | CDR3aa | CDR3nt
TRBD2 | TRBJ2-5 | few | TRBV5-6 | CASSFVAGGRETQYF | TGTGCCAGCAGCTTCGTTGCGGGGGGGAGGGAGACCCAGTACTTC
TRBD2 | TRBJ2-2 | once | TRBV6-6 | CASSYSGLGGTGELFF | TGTGCCAGCAGTTACAGCGGACTAGGTGGCACCGGGGAGCTGTTTTTT
. | TRBJ1-1 | few | TRBV4-2 | CASTVTENLNTEAFF | TGTGCCAGCACAGTCACAGAAAACCTGAACACTGAAGCTTTCTTT
TRBD1 | TRBJ1-2 | . | TRBV6-1 | CASSPTGRNGYTF | TGTGCCAGCAGTCCGACAGGGAGGAATGGCTACACCTTC
TRBD1 | TRBJ1-4 | few | TRBV19 | CASSPLDRTSEKLFF | TGTGCCAGTAGTCCTTTGGACAGGACATCCGAAAAACTGTTTTTT
. | TRBJ1-1 | few | TRBV7-9 | CASSQEGNTEAFF | TGTGCCAGCAGCCAAGAGGGCAACACTGAAGCTTTCTTT
. | TRBJ2-5 | . | TRBV25-1 | CASSERGQQETQYF | TGTGCCAGCAGTGAACGTGGGCAGCAAGAGACCCAGTACTTC
. | TRBJ2-7 | few | TRBV19 | CASSSRGNYEQYF | TGTGCCAGTAGTAGCCGGGGTAACTACGAGCAGTACTTC
TRBD2 | TRBJ2-7 | . | TRBV7-6 | CASSLEASGAYEQYF | TGTGCCAGCAGCTTAGAAGCTAGCGGAGCCTACGAGCAGTACTTC
TRBD1 | TRBJ1-2 | . | TRBV19 | CASSPQGANYGYTF | TGTGCCAGTAGTCCCCAGGGGGCTAACTATGGCTACACCTTC